This T cell receptor (beta chain) derives from a study of T-cell reconstitution after alpha-beta-depleted transplantation in children. Unique molecular identifiers were incorporated into the prepared TCRbeta library. TCRdb passed the PCR reads through MiXCR, listing each CDR3 protein once. The sample lists 500,000 or so distinct CDR3 sequences, roughly 33% occurring once. V trimming: 6 bases; J trimming: 4 bases; junction bases outside the gene matches: 7. CDR3 size: 14 residues. The sample consisted of PBMCs from the stem cell graft donor, taken from the stem cell graft. The chain joins TRBV12-3 or TRBV12-4 to TRBJ1-1, with 8 bases fitting TRBD1. The source of this sequence is a human donor who donated a stem cell graft to a child with aplastic anemia. As DNA, the CDR3 is TGTGCCAGCAGGGGGGACAGGCGGAGCACTGAAGCTTTCTTT. Its translation: CASRGDRRSTEAFF.